The present T cell receptor (beta chain) was sequenced within a study of Ad26.COV2.S vaccination and SARS-CoV-2 variants. Study summary: Donor was assigned to the Ad26.COV2.S arm of trial COV1001. The authors gave Ad26.COV2.S intramuscularly, either once or twice 56 days apart.

From germline, CDR1 is MNHEY and CDR2 SVGEGT. This CDR3 region has 13 residues. V was pared by 4 bases and J by 5 bases, with 9 bases between. Profiled with immunoSEQ multiplex PCR; TCRdb holds only in-frame clones, not every one. This sample has around 300,000 clones; 70% to 90% occur once, and the top ten carry around 10%. The treatment is: roughly 20 received Ad26.COV2.S at low or high dose, single or two shots; several received placebo; per-sample allocation not given. Specimens were obtained on day 63 following the first vaccine or placebo injection. Donation was by an adult aged 18-55 years who was in Boston. Whole-study findings and limits: It is possible that the TCR breadth and depth analyses underestimated the total T cell responses.

This clone appeared a single time. Its antigen remains unidentified. The sequence came from a person between 18 and 59 years old who received the Ad26.COV2.S COVID-19 vaccine or a placebo. Specimen: peripheral blood, collected in a trial of Ad26.COV2.S vaccine versus placebo. The chain joins TRBV6-2 or TRBV6-3 to TRBJ1-5; TRBD1 is a possible D gene (5 bases). CDR3 in DNA: TGTGCCAGCAGTTTTTTAGGGGATCAGCCCCAGCATTTT. Translation gives CASSFLGDQPQHF.